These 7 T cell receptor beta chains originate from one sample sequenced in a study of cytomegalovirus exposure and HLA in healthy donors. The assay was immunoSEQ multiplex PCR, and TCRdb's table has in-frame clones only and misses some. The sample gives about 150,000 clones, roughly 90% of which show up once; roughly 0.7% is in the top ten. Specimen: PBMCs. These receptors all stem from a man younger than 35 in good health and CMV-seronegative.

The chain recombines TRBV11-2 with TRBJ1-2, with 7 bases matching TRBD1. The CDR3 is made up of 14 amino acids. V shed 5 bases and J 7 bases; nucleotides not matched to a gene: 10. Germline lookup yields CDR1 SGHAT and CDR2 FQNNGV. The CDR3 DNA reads TGTGCCAGCAGCCAAGTGCAGGGGGTATCTGGCTACACCTTC. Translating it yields CASSQVQGVSGYTF.

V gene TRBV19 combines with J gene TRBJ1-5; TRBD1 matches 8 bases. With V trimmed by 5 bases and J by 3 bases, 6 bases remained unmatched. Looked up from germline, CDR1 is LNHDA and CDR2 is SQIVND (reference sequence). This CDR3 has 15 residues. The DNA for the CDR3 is TGTGCCAGTAGTCCGGACAGGGTCGACAATCAGCCCCAGCATTTT. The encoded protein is CASSPDRVDNQPQHF. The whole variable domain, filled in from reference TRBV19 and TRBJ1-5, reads DGGITQSPKYLFRKEGQNVTLSCEQNLNHDAMYWYRQDPGQGLRLIYYSQIVNDFQKGDIAEGYSVSREKKESFPLTVTSAQKNPTAFYLCASSPDRVDNQPQHFGDGTRLSIL.

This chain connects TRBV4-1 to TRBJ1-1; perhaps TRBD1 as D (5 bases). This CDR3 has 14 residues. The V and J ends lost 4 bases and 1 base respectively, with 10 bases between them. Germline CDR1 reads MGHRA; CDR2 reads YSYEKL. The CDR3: CASSRPTGNTEAFF. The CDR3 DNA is TGCGCCAGCAGCCGCCCCACAGGGAACACTGAAGCTTTCTTT.

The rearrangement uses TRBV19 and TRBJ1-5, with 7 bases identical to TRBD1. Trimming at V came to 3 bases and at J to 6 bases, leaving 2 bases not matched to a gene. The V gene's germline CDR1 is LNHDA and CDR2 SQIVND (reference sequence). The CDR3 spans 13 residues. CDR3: CASSIPGGQPQHF. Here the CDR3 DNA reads TGTGCCAGTAGTATCCCAGGGGGTCAGCCCCAGCATTTT. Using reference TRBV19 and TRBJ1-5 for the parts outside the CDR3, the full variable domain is DGGITQSPKYLFRKEGQNVTLSCEQNLNHDAMYWYRQDPGQGLRLIYYSQIVNDFQKGDIAEGYSVSREKKESFPLTVTSAQKNPTAFYLCASSIPGGQPQHFGDGTRLSIL.

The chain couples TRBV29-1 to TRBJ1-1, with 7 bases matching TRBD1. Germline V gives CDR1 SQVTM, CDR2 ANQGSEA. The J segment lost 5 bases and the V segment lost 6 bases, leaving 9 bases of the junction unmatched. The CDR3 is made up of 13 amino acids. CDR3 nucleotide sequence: TGCAGCGTCGAGGGATACAGGGGTACTGAAGCTTTCTTT. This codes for CSVEGYRGTEAFF.

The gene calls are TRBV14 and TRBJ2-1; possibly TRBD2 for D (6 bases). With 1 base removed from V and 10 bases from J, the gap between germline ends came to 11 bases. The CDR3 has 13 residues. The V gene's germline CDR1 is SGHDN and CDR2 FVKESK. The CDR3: CASSQVWGREQFF. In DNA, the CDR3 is TGTGCCAGCAGCCAAGTTTGGGGGAGGGAGCAGTTCTTC.

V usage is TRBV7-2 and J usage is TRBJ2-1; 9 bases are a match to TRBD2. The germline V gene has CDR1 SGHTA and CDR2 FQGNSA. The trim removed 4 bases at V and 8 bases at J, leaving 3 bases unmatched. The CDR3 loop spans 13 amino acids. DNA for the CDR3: TGTGCCAGCAGCTCGGGACTAGCCTATGAGCAGTTCTTC. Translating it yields CASSSGLAYEQFF. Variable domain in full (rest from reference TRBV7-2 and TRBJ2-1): GAGVSQSPSNKVTEKGKDVELRCDPISGHTALYWYRQSLGQGLEFLIYFQGNSAPDKSGLPSDRFSAERTGGSVSTLTIQRTQQEDSAVYLCASSSGLAYEQFFGPGTRLTVL.